The clone carrying this T cell receptor beta chain showed up just a few times. The antigen is not known. This specimen belongs to a study of T cell repertoires in cytomegalovirus infection. Across the whole study: Public TCR beta signature analysis indicated the presence of both CMV infection and matching HLA type.

TCRdb analysed the reads with MiXCR anew, one entry per CDR3 protein. The table has roughly 600,000 distinct CDR3 sequences, roughly 26% seen once. With 1 base clipped from V and 10 bases from J, the junction kept 10 bases outside the gene matches. CDR3 length: 14 amino acids. Per the germline V gene, CDR1 is SGHRS and CDR2 is YFSETQ. Study-wide points: CMV-specific TCR beta clonotypes restricted by HLA-C dominated the ex vivo response. Based on cumulative public TCR beta family frequency, carriers of CMV plus the relevant HLA were identified.

This receptor was obtained from a human donor in good health (CMV status not recorded). Some clones in this sample may be carry-over from other donors' samples. The sequenced material came from CD8+ T cells from PBMCs. The V call is TRBV5-1, the J call TRBJ1-1, with 7 bases identical to TRBD1. The CDR3 DNA reads TGCGCCAGCAGCTTGAGCCTTGACAGGGTTGGAGCTTTCTTT. Translation gives CASSLSLDRVGAFF.